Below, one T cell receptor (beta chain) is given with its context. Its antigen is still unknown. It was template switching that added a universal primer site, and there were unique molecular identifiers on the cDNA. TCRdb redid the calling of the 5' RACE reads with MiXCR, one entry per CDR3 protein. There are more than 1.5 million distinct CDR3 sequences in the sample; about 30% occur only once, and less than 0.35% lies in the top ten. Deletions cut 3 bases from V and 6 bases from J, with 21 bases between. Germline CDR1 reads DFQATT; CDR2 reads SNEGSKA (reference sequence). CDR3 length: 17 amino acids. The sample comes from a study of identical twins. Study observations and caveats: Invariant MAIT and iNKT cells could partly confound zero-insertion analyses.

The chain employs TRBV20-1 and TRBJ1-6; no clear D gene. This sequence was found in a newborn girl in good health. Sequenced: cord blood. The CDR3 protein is CSARRKGVDSVNSPLHF. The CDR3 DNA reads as TGCAGTGCTAGGAGGAAGGGAGTAGATTCTGTTAATTCACCCCTCCACTTT.